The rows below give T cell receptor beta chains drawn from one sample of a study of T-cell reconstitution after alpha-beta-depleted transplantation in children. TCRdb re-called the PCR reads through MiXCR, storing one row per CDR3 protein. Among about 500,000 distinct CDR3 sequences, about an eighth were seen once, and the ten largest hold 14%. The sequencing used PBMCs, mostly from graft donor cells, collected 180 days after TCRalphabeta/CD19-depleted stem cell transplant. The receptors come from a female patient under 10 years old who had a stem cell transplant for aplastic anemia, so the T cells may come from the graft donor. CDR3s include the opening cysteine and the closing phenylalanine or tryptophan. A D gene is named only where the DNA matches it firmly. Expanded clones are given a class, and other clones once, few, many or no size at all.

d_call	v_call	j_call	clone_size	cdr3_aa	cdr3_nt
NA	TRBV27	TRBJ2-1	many	CASSWEPYNEQFF	TGTGCCAGCAGTTGGGAGCCCTACAATGAGCAGTTCTTC
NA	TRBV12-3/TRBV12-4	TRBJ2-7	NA	CASSYIGAEQYF	TGTGCCAGCAGTTATATAGGAGCCGAGCAGTACTTC
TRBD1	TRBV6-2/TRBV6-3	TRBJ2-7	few	CASTDLLPGQGMGEQYF	TGTGCCAGCACCGATCTCTTGCCGGGACAGGGAATGGGGGAGCAGTACTTC
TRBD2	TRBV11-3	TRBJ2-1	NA	CASTGRSGVYNEQFF	TGTGCCAGCACCGGTCGTAGCGGGGTTTACAATGAGCAGTTCTTC
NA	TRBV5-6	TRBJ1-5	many	CASSLGGGPMQPQHF	TGTGCCAGCAGCTTGGGAGGGGGTCCCATGCAGCCCCAGCATTTT
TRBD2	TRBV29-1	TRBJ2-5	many	CSVGGSGRTQYF	TGCAGCGTTGGGGGTAGCGGGAGGACCCAGTACTTC
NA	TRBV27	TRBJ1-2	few	CASSLGPPLYGYTF	TGTGCCAGCAGTTTGGGGCCCCCCTTGTATGGCTACACCTTC
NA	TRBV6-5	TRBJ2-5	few	CASSYTGGGGETQYF	TGTGCCAGCAGTTACACCGGGGGAGGGGGAGAGACCCAGTACTTC
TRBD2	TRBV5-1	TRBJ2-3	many	CASSLVVGGSGRDTQYF	TGCGCCAGCAGCTTGGTTGTCGGCGGGAGCGGTCGAGATACGCAGTATTTT
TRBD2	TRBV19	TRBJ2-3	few	CASSRPGTSGTSTDTQYF	TGTGCCAGTAGCAGACCCGGGACTAGCGGTACTAGCACAGATACGCAGTATTTT
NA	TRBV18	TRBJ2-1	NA	CASSPETPTYNEQFF	TGTGCCAGCTCACCGGAGACGCCTACCTACAATGAGCAGTTCTTC
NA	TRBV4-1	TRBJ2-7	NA	CASSPDRTPSEQYF	TGCGCCAGCAGCCCAGACAGGACCCCCAGCGAGCAGTACTTC
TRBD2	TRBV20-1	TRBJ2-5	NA	CSARDRFIAGEVQETQYF	TGCAGTGCTAGAGATCGGTTCATAGCGGGAGAAGTCCAAGAGACCCAGTACTTC
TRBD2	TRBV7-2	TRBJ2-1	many	CASSPGTSGSKYNEQFF	TGTGCCAGCAGCCCGGGGACTAGCGGGAGTAAATACAATGAGCAGTTCTTC
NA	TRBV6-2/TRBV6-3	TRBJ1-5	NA	CASSKPTRGRSNQPQHF	TGTGCCAGCAGCAAACCAACCCGGGGCCGGAGCAATCAGCCCCAGCATTTT
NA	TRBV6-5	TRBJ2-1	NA	CASSYSRDSHEQFF	TGTGCCAGCAGTTATTCTAGGGATAGCCATGAGCAGTTCTTC
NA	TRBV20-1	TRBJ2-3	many	CSARGPVGVTTDTQYF	TGCAGTGCTAGAGGCCCTGTGGGGGTCACGACAGATACGCAGTATTTT
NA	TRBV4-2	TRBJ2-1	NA	CASSPGRGNGEQFF	TGTGCCAGCAGCCCTGGTCGAGGAAATGGTGAGCAGTTCTTC
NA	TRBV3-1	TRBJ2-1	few	CASSLRLPEISEQFF	TGTGCCAGCAGCCTCAGACTACCAGAAATAAGTGAGCAGTTCTTC
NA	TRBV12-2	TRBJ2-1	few	CASRFDRVARNEQFF	TGTGCAAGTCGCTTCGACAGGGTGGCTCGGAATGAGCAGTTCTTC
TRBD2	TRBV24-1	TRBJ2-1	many	CATSDWTSGSYNEQFF	TGTGCCACCAGTGATTGGACTAGCGGGAGTTACAATGAGCAGTTCTTC
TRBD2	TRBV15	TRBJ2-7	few	CATSRSGRSHYEQYF	TGTGCCACCAGCAGGAGCGGGAGATCTCACTACGAGCAGTACTTC
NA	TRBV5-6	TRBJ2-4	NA	CASSLTGTMALGADIQYF	TGTGCCAGCAGCTTGACCGGGACAATGGCCTTAGGGGCTGACATTCAGTACTTC
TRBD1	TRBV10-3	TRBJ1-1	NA	CAIRGTGGPNTEAFF	TGTGCCATCAGAGGGACAGGGGGACCGAACACTGAAGCTTTCTTT
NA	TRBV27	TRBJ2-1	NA	CASSLSYGSYNEQFF	TGTGCCAGCAGTTTATCGTACGGGTCCTACAATGAGCAGTTCTTC
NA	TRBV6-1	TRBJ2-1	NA	CASPTGNEQFF	TGTGCCAGCCCTACAGGGAATGAGCAGTTCTTC
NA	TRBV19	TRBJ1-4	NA	CASSWNPGTVYEKLFF	TGTGCCAGTAGTTGGAATCCAGGGACCGTATATGAAAAACTGTTTTTT
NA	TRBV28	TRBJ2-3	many	CASSFLVPNTDTQYF	TGTGCCAGCAGTTTCTTGGTGCCTAACACAGATACGCAGTATTTT
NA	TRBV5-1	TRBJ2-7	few	CASSAGWGKRAYEQYF	TGCGCCAGCAGCGCAGGGTGGGGGAAACGAGCCTACGAGCAGTACTTC
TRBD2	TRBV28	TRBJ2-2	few	CASSLRQGLAGVTLGGSGELFF	TGTGCCAGCAGTTTGAGGCAGGGACTAGCGGGAGTAACCCTGGGGGGTTCCGGGGAGCTGTTTTTT
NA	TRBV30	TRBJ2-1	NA	CAWRGGDIAYNEQFF	TGTGCCTGGAGGGGGGGGGACATCGCCTACAATGAGCAGTTCTTC
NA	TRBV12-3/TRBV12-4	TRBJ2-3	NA	CASSRQVTDTQYF	TGTGCCAGCAGTAGACAAGTAACAGATACGCAGTATTTT
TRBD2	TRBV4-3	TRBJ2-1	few	CASSQDGERERAYNEQFF	TGCGCCAGCAGCCAAGATGGTGAGCGGGAGAGGGCCTACAATGAGCAGTTCTTC
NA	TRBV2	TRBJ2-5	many	CASSPRMGETQYF	TGTGCCAGCAGTCCCAGGATGGGGGAGACCCAGTACTTC
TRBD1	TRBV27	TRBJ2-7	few	CASSVRTGGIHEQYF	TGTGCCAGCAGCGTTAGGACAGGGGGCATCCACGAGCAGTACTTC
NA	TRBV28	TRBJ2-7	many	CASSSRDRRGYEQYF	TGTGCCAGCAGTTCCCGGGACCGCCGCGGCTACGAGCAGTACTTC
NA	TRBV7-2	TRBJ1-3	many	CASSLATVGNTIYF	TGTGCCAGCAGCTTAGCAACAGTAGGAAACACCATATATTTT
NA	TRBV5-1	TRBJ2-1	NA	CASRRGMGSEQFF	TGCGCCAGCAGGCGGGGCATGGGGAGTGAGCAGTTCTTC
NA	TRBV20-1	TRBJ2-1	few	CSARDLVPSYNEQFF	TGCAGTGCTAGAGACCTAGTTCCCTCCTACAATGAGCAGTTCTTC
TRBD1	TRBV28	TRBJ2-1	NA	CASSLFGQGFNNEQFF	TGTGCCAGCAGTTTGTTTGGACAGGGGTTTAACAATGAGCAGTTCTTC
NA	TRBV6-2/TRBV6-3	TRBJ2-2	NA	CASSYISKRLNTGELFF	TGTGCCAGCAGTTATATTTCTAAGCGGCTTAACACCGGGGAGCTGTTTTTT
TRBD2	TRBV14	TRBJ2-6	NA	CASSQVHSKEWWTSDQAGANVLTF	TGTGCCAGCAGCCAAGTTCATTCAAAGGAATGGTGGACTAGCGATCAGGCTGGGGCCAACGTCCTGACTTTC
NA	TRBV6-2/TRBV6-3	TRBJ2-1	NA	CATNGAGESSYNEQFF	TGTGCCACCAATGGGGCAGGGGAGAGCTCCTACAATGAGCAGTTCTTC
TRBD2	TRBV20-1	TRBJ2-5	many	CSAPGLAGGAQETQYF	TGCAGTGCCCCAGGACTAGCGGGAGGGGCACAAGAGACCCAGTACTTC
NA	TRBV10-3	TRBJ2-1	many	CAIKNSQSSYNEQFF	TGTGCCATCAAAAACTCCCAGAGCTCCTACAATGAGCAGTTCTTC
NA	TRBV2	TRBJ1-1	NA	CASTAFMNTEAFF	TGTGCCAGTACAGCATTCATGAACACTGAAGCTTTCTTT
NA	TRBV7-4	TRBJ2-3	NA	CASSQTAPPSTDTQYF	TGTGCCAGCAGCCAAACCGCGCCTCCGAGCACAGATACGCAGTATTTT
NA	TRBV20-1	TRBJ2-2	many	CSARISGRLNTGELFF	TGCAGTGCTAGAATTTCTGGGCGCCTGAACACCGGGGAGCTGTTTTTT